Shown below are 17 T cell receptor beta chains from a single sample sequenced in a study of CD8+ T cells in alopecia areata. Isolated RNA was reverse transcribed into cDNA used as the sequencing template. Sequenced by immunoSEQ multiplex PCR; TCRdb stores in-frame clones only, minus some. The data hold 98,000 or so clones, with roughly 60% observed a single time. Sequenced input: CD8+ T cells sorted from blood. The receptors here all came from a human donor in good health.

The sample holds a few counts of this clone. The chain couples TRBV13 to TRBJ1-2; 10 bases agree with TRBD1. CDR1 is PRHDT and CDR2 is FYEKMQ in the germline V gene (reference sequence). CDR3 size: 16 residues. Unmatched junction bases numbered 9, after V lost 1 base and J lost 7 bases. CDR3 nucleotide sequence: TGTGCCAGCAGCTTAGCCAAGACAGGGGGCGTAAGTGGCTACACCTTC. Its protein is CASSLAKTGGVSGYTF.

The chain has TRBV23-1 and TRBJ2-3, with 14 bases identical to TRBD2. TRBV23-1 is filed as an ORF, its function uncertain. V lost 11 bases, J lost 5 bases, and 6 bases stayed unmatched. This CDR3 comprises 14 residues. CDR3 loop: CAERLAGGQDTQYF. The CDR3 DNA sequence: TGCGCCGAGAGACTAGCGGGGGGGCAAGATACGCAGTATTTT.

This rearrangement joins TRBV13 to TRBJ2-3, with 8 bases fitting TRBD2. Per the germline V gene, CDR1 is PRHDT and CDR2 is FYEKMQ (reference sequence). This CDR3 spans 14 amino acids. After removal of 10 bases from V and 1 base from J, the junction contained 7 bases not matched to a gene. The CDR3 DNA follows: TGTGCCACCGCGGGGGGCCGTCGCACAGATACGCAGTATTTT. It codes for CATAGGRRTDTQYF.

The chain is built from TRBV30 and TRBJ1-5; D gene unclear. V was trimmed by 0 bases and J by 6 bases, leaving 9 bases between them. Germline CDR1 and CDR2: GTSNPN and SVGIG (reference sequence). This CDR3 comprises 13 residues. Here the CDR3 reads CAWSVGRVQPQHF. For the CDR3, the DNA is TGTGCCTGGAGTGTGGGTAGGGTTCAGCCCCAGCATTTT.

The chain links TRBV6-1 to TRBJ1-1; D is undetermined. The CDR3 is made up of 13 amino acids. The V end was cut by 3 bases, the J end by 10 bases, with 15 bases between. CDR1 is MNHNS and CDR2 is SASEGT in the germline V gene. This CDR3 reads CASSDGLLGRAFF. Here the CDR3 DNA reads TGTGCCAGCAGTGACGGACTCCTGGGGAGAGCTTTCTTT.

This clone has just a few counts. The J gene is TRBJ2-7, the V gene TRBV29-1, with 8 bases aligning to TRBD1. From germline, CDR1 is SQVTM and CDR2 ANQGSEA. The CDR3 is made up of 14 amino acids. J gave up 0 bases and V 4 bases, and 5 bases lay outside the gene matches. DNA of the CDR3: TGCAGCGTTGCGTCCGGGACAGGCTCCTACGAGCAGTACTTC. Protein: CSVASGTGSYEQYF.

The chain is built from TRBV27 and TRBJ2-3; no reliable D call. The V gene lost 2 bases and the J gene lost 2 bases, with 14 bases spanning the gap. CDR1 and CDR2 from the germline V gene are MNHEY and SMNVEV (reference sequence). The CDR3 sequence is 16 residues long. The CDR3 nucleotides read TGTGCCAGCAGTTTAAATCATGCCCCATTCACAGATACGCAGTATTTT. This sequence encodes CASSLNHAPFTDTQYF.

This clone has just a few counts. The V call is TRBV5-1, the J call TRBJ2-7, with D perhaps TRBD2 (5 bases). Trimming shortened V by 3 bases and J by 0 bases, and 10 bases separated the two germline ends. Looked up from germline, CDR1 is SGHRS and CDR2 is YFSETQ. The CDR3 sequence is 14 residues long. The CDR3 region is CASSWRVSSYEQYF. DNA of the CDR3: TGCGCCAGCAGCTGGCGGGTGAGCTCCTACGAGCAGTACTTC.

By sample share, this clone is medium-sized. This chain joins TRBV13 and TRBJ2-3, with 11 bases fitting TRBD2. V trimming: 1 base; J trimming: 11 bases; junction bases outside the gene matches: 5. The V gene's germline CDR1 is PRHDT and CDR2 FYEKMQ (reference sequence). This CDR3 is built from 14 residues. CDR3 region: CASSLDLGLAGQYF. The CDR3, as DNA: TGTGCCAGCAGCTTAGACCTCGGACTAGCGGGGCAGTATTTT.

The V gene is TRBV18, the J gene TRBJ2-1; 12 bases are shared with TRBD2. V trimming: 2 bases; J trimming: 2 bases; junction bases outside the gene matches: 10. Germline CDR1 and CDR2: KGHSH and LQKENI. The CDR3 spans 19 residues. CDR3: CASSPGDTLAGGTYNEQFF. CDR3 DNA sequence: TGTGCCAGCTCACCAGGAGACACACTAGCGGGGGGAACCTACAATGAGCAGTTCTTC.

This rearrangement joins TRBV19 to TRBJ2-2; no definite D call. Germline assignment: CDR1 LNHDA and CDR2 SQIVND (reference sequence). The CDR3 sequence is 14 residues long. Trimming stripped 7 bases from V and 2 bases from J, with 11 bases between. The CDR3 here is CASKPGSNTGELFF. Here the CDR3 DNA reads TGTGCCAGTAAGCCAGGATCAAACACCGGGGAGCTGTTTTTT.

This chain links TRBV7-9 with TRBJ2-6; D is ambiguous. Germline assignment: CDR1 SEHNR and CDR2 FQNEAQ (reference sequence). The CDR3 is 12 residues long. The V gene lost 9 bases and the J gene lost 1 base, with 4 bases spanning the gap. This chain's CDR3 is CASRSGANVLTF. CDR3 in DNA: TGTGCCAGTAGATCTGGGGCCAACGTCCTGACTTTC.

This clone was seen a single time. The chain carries TRBV5-6 and TRBJ2-5; 14 nucleotides align to TRBD2. The CDR3 is 17 amino acids. Germline V gene sequence: CDR1 SGHDT, CDR2 YYEEEE. V lost 3 bases and J lost 3; bases outside the gene matches: 7. CDR3 nucleotides: TGTGCCAGCAGCTGGGGGACTAGCGGGGGAGAAAAAGAGACCCAGTACTTC. It translates to CASSWGTSGGEKETQYF. The full variable domain, completed using reference TRBV5-6 and TRBJ2-5, is DAGVTQSPTHLIKTRGQQVTLRCSPKSGHDTVSWYQQALGQGPQFIFQYYEEEERQRGNFPDRFSGHQFPNYSSELNVNALLLGDSALYLCASSWGTSGGEKETQYFGPGTRLLVL.

The rearrangement links TRBV23-1 to TRBJ1-1; D is ambiguous. TRBV23-1 is filed as an ORF, its function uncertain. The germline V and J ends were trimmed by 11 bases and 0 bases, with 13 bases remaining between them. CDR3 length equals 13 residues. CDR3 bases: TGCGCCGTCGGGCCCAGATTGAACACTGAAGCTTTCTTT. Its protein product is CAVGPRLNTEAFF.

In this sample, this clone turned up once. The chain joins TRBV2 to TRBJ2-1; no definite D call. The CDR3 runs 13 residues. The germline gives CDR1 SNHLY, CDR2 FYNNEI. V was trimmed by 10 bases and J by 6 bases, leaving 16 bases between them. The CDR3 bases are TGTGCCACCCACTCAGCTCTGGGCAATGAGCAGTTCTTC. Its translation is CATHSALGNEQFF.

The chain uses TRBV7-8 and TRBJ1-5; D unclear. This CDR3 region has 12 residues. Germline V CDR1 and CDR2: SGHVS, FQNEAQ. Trimming cost V 11 bases and J 1 base, with 9 bases left between them. CDR3 sequence (DNA): TGTGCCGGAGGGCCCAGCAATCAGCCCCAGCATTTT. Its protein product is CAGGPSNQPQHF.

This clone has just a few counts. The chain joins TRBV6-6 to TRBJ2-5; TRBD2 matches 8 bases. After removal of 5 bases from V and 5 bases from J, the junction contained 13 bases not matched to a gene. CDR1 is MNHNY and CDR2 is SVGAGI in the germline V gene (reference sequence). The CDR3 contains 16 residues. The CDR3, as DNA: TGTGCCAGCAGTATGCCGAGCAGCGGGGGAGGCGAGACCCAGTACTTC. This sequence encodes CASSMPSSGGGETQYF.